This passage covers 26 T cell receptor beta chains from one sample sequenced in a study of OX40 agonist ivuxolimab in advanced cancers. Generated by immunoSEQ multiplex PCR, the TCRdb table keeps only in-frame clones and is missing some. The sample lists tens of thousands of clones; approximately 90% were seen once. The material was CD4+ or CD8+ T cells sorted from blood, obtained in a trial of the OX40 agonist ivuxolimab. The receptors come from an adult with an advanced solid tumor such as melanoma, head and neck, liver or kidney cancer.

V is TRBV4-2 and J is TRBJ1-1, with D perhaps matching TRBD1 (6 bases). Trimming removed 1 base at V and 4 bases at J, with 19 bases between. This CDR3 comprises 17 residues. CDR1 and CDR2 (germline): LGHNA, YNFKEQ. This chain's CDR3 is CASSQVEGPRGTTEAFF. The DNA for the CDR3 is TGTGCCAGCAGCCAAGTAGAGGGCCCCAGGGGAACCACTGAAGCTTTCTTT.

J is TRBJ2-7 and V is TRBV5-1; 7 bases agree with TRBD1. Trimming removed 1 base from V and 7 bases from J; junction bases left unmatched: 8. Germline V gene lookup returns CDR1 SGHRS and CDR2 YFSETQ. The CDR3 consists of 14 residues. CDR3 loop: CASSLSTGVNEQYF. The CDR3 DNA reads TGCGCCAGCAGCTTGTCAACAGGGGTGAATGAGCAGTACTTC.

The chain joins TRBV6-1 to TRBJ1-5, with a possible D match to TRBD1 (5 bases). The CDR3 length is 15 residues. V shed 2 bases and J shed 2 bases, with 10 bases lying between them. Germline-derived CDR1 and CDR2 are MNHNS and SASEGT. Written as DNA, the CDR3 is TGTGCCAGCAGTGAAAATGACAGAGGCAATCAGCCCCAGCATTTT. Translation: CASSENDRGNQPQHF.

The chain combines TRBV7-2 with TRBJ1-2; 8 nucleotides line up with TRBD1. CDR1 and CDR2 from the germline V gene are SGHTA and FQGNSA. The V and J ends lost 5 bases and 6 bases, in that order; junction bases with no gene match: 14. The CDR3 is 16 residues long. This CDR3 reads CASSARTGSPLHGYTF. CDR3 in DNA: TGTGCCAGCAGCGCCCGGACAGGGTCCCCTCTCCATGGCTACACCTTC.

V and J are TRBV4-1 and TRBJ2-2, with TRBD1 identical over 10 bases. The V gene's germline CDR1 is MGHRA and CDR2 YSYEKL. The CDR3 is 15 residues long. J gave up 2 bases and V 5 bases, and 2 bases lay outside the gene matches. CDR3 residues: CASSSTGGNTGELFF. The CDR3 DNA sequence: TGCGCCAGCAGCTCGACAGGGGGCAACACCGGGGAGCTGTTTTTT.

The chain couples TRBV30 to TRBJ2-6; D remains unclear. This CDR3 comprises 15 residues. Looked up from germline, CDR1 is GTSNPN and CDR2 is SVGIG (reference sequence). With 0 bases removed from V and 1 base from J, the gap between germline ends came to 7 bases. In DNA, the CDR3 is TGTGCCTGGAGTGTACTCTTGTCTGGGGCCAACGTCCTGACTTTC. It encodes CAWSVLLSGANVLTF.

This clone was seen only once. The rearrangement uses TRBV7-2 and TRBJ1-3; D unresolved. From germline, CDR1 is SGHTA and CDR2 FQGNSA. The CDR3 extends over 15 amino acids. The V and J ends lost 5 bases and 0 bases respectively, with 11 bases between them. The CDR3 loop is CASSTNAVSGNTIYF. In nucleotides, the CDR3 is TGTGCCAGCAGCACAAACGCAGTCTCTGGAAACACCATATATTTT.

This clone was seen just once. The chain links TRBV7-8 to TRBJ1-2; TRBD1 is a possible D gene (6 bases). There are 16 residues in the CDR3. The germline V gene encodes CDR1 SGHVS and CDR2 FQNEAQ. Trimming pared 5 bases from V and 7 bases from J, leaving 23 bases between. The chain's CDR3 is CASSPPPGEGGFGYTF. CDR3 bases: TGTGCCAGCAGCCCACCCCCGGGCGAAGGGGGATTTGGCTACACCTTC.

The rearrangement uses TRBV7-2 and TRBJ2-6; possible D gene TRBD1, 6 bases. Trimming took 4 bases from V and 0 from J, leaving 10 bases between them. The CDR3 loop spans 16 amino acids. Germline V gene sequence: CDR1 SGHTA, CDR2 FQGNSA. The CDR3 DNA reads as TGTGCCAGCAGCTCCAGACAGGTCTCTGGGGCCAACGTCCTGACTTTC. It is translated as CASSSRQVSGANVLTF.

The chain uses TRBV9 and TRBJ2-2; D perhaps matches TRBD1 (6 bases). V lost 4 bases and J lost 4, with 14 bases in between. This CDR3 is 15 amino acids long. Germline CDR1 SGDLS, CDR2 YYNGEE. The CDR3 DNA is TGTGCCAGCAGCCCGCCCGGGACAACCACCGGGGAGCTGTTTTTT. This translates into CASSPPGTTTGELFF.

The chain combines TRBV10-1 with TRBJ2-3; 9 bases match TRBD1. J was trimmed by 7 bases and V by 3 bases; bases with no gene match: 11. The germline gives CDR1 WNHNN, CDR2 SYGVQD (reference sequence). The length of the CDR3 is 16 residues. Written as DNA, the CDR3 is TGCGCCAGCAGTGACCTCGGACAGGGGACTCACAATACGCAGTATTTT. Protein product: CASSDLGQGTHNTQYF.

The J gene is TRBJ2-5, the V gene TRBV19, with unresolved D. This CDR3 has 13 residues. Germline loops: CDR1 LNHDA, CDR2 SQIVND (reference sequence). The V and J ends lost 2 bases and 1 base respectively, with 5 bases between them. CDR3 nucleotide sequence: TGTGCCAGTAGTATACTCACCCAAGAGACCCAGTACTTC. Its protein is CASSILTQETQYF.

This chain uses TRBV6-1 with TRBJ2-7; TRBD1 is a possible D gene (5 bases). Per germline, CDR1 MNHNS and CDR2 SASEGT. The CDR3 loop spans 16 amino acids. V dropped 2 bases and J dropped 0 bases, with 14 bases sitting between them. CDR3 region: CASSEQTGQNSYEQYF. In DNA form, the CDR3 reads TGTGCCAGCAGTGAACAAACAGGCCAGAACTCCTACGAGCAGTACTTC.

The J gene is TRBJ2-1, the V gene TRBV29-1; D is perhaps TRBD1 or TRBD2 (9 bases each). CDR3 length: 16 residues. CDR1 and CDR2 from the germline V gene are SQVTM and ANQGSEA. The chain's CDR3 is CNPARGGQGSYNEQFF. DNA for the CDR3: TGCAACCCCGCGCGGGGGGGACAGGGTTCTTACAATGAGCAGTTCTTC.

V usage is TRBV11-3 and J usage is TRBJ2-1, with 8 bases aligning to TRBD2. The V gene's germline CDR1 is SGHNT and CDR2 YENEEA. The ends lost 1 base at V and 3 bases at J; junction bases unmatched: 17. The CDR3 is made up of 20 amino acids. As DNA, the CDR3 is TGTGCCAGCAGCTTAGCTTTCTTTTTGGAGCGGGAGAGTGGCTACAATGAGCAGTTCTTC. It encodes CASSLAFFLERESGYNEQFF.

The rearrangement links TRBV19 to TRBJ2-3, with 9 nucleotides matching TRBD2. CDR3 length: 14 amino acids. V shed 7 bases, J shed 2 bases, and the junction held 4 bases outside the gene matches. Germline lookup yields CDR1 LNHDA and CDR2 SQIVND (reference sequence). The CDR3 region has the DNA TGTGCCAGTATAAGCGGGAGGCCCACAGATACGCAGTATTTT. Protein sequence: CASISGRPTDTQYF.

V usage is TRBV5-1 and J usage is TRBJ1-2; 11 positions agree with TRBD1. Germline V gene sequence: CDR1 SGHRS, CDR2 YFSETQ. V gave up 4 bases and J gave up 8 bases; unmatched junction bases: 4. CDR3 length equals 13 residues. The DNA of the CDR3 is TGCGCCAGCAGCCGGGGACAGGGGGACGGCTACACCTTC. This sequence encodes CASSRGQGDGYTF.

The V and J genes are TRBV6-4 and TRBJ1-2; D gene unclear. The CDR3 is made up of 14 amino acids. Per germline, CDR1 MRHNA and CDR2 SNTAGT. V was trimmed by 4 bases and J by 4 bases, leaving 13 bases between them. This chain's CDR3 is CASSVDGSSYGYTF. CDR3 DNA sequence: TGTGCCAGCAGTGTGGACGGCAGTTCCTATGGCTACACCTTC.

J is TRBJ2-1 and V is TRBV7-2, with 13 bases identical to TRBD2. The V gene's germline CDR1 is SGHTA and CDR2 FQGNSA. The CDR3 covers 16 residues. V gave up 6 bases and J gave up 4 bases; unmatched junction bases: 6. DNA of the CDR3: TGTGCCAGCAGACCGGGGACTAGCGGGGAGTACAATGAGCAGTTCTTC. Encoded protein: CASRPGTSGEYNEQFF.

The chain recombines TRBV27 with TRBJ1-2; 8 nucleotides match TRBD1. Per germline, CDR1 MNHEY and CDR2 SMNVEV (reference sequence). CDR3 length: 15 residues. The V gene end was trimmed by 5 bases and the J gene end by 4 bases; junction bases not matched to a gene: 9. CDR3 coding DNA: TGTGCCAGCAGTAGGACCGCACAGGGGGGCTATGGCTACACCTTC. This codes for CASSRTAQGGYGYTF.

The V and J genes are TRBV2 and TRBJ2-1; D is possibly TRBD2 (6 bases). This CDR3 comprises 16 residues. V gave up 3 bases and J gave up 7 bases, with 19 bases separating them. CDR1 and CDR2 from the germline V gene are SNHLY and FYNNEI. The CDR3 sequence is CASSDGGNLLANEQFF. The CDR3 DNA sequence: TGTGCCAGCAGTGACGGCGGGAACTTATTAGCGAATGAGCAGTTCTTC.

This chain connects TRBV4-2 to TRBJ2-1; 9 bases agree with TRBD2. The CDR3 spans 19 residues. The germline V gene encodes CDR1 LGHNA and CDR2 YNFKEQ. V dropped 0 bases and J dropped 5; count of bases not matched to a gene: 14. The CDR3, as DNA: TGTGCCAGCAGCCAAGACGGTCGCGGGAGGGCCCTCGCGAACAATGAGCAGTTCTTC. Translating it yields CASSQDGRGRALANNEQFF.

V usage is TRBV19 and J usage is TRBJ2-1, with 8 bases identical to TRBD2. V gave up 4 bases and J gave up 0 bases; unmatched junction bases: 11. The CDR3 has 18 residues. Germline CDR1 is LNHDA and CDR2 is SQIVND (reference sequence). The CDR3 sequence is CASSNIGLAGSSYNEQFF. The DNA of the CDR3 is TGTGCCAGTAGTAACATCGGTTTAGCGGGGAGCTCCTACAATGAGCAGTTCTTC. Variable domain in full (rest from reference TRBV19 and TRBJ2-1): DGGITQSPKYLFRKEGQNVTLSCEQNLNHDAMYWYRQDPGQGLRLIYYSQIVNDFQKGDIAEGYSVSREKKESFPLTVTSAQKNPTAFYLCASSNIGLAGSSYNEQFFGPGTRLTVL.

With regard to this clone: One junction end does not reproduce the germline sequence, and a read error may be involved. CDR3 sequence (DNA): TGTGCCAGCAGCGTCACAGGGGCCCGGTGGGGAGATGCGCAGTATTTT. It specifies CASSVTGARWGDAQYF. The chain couples TRBV5-5 to TRBJ2-3, with 7 bases fitting TRBD1. Germline V gene sequence: CDR1 SGHKS, CDR2 YYEKEE (reference sequence). The CDR3 is 16 residues long.

This chain connects TRBV2 to TRBJ2-1; 9 bases map to TRBD1. J lost 7 bases, V lost 5 bases, and 15 bases had no gene match. Germline V gene lookup returns CDR1 SNHLY and CDR2 FYNNEI. This CDR3 has 17 residues. Here the CDR3 reads CASSRESGTGQGNEQFF. CDR3 sequence (DNA): TGTGCCAGCAGTCGAGAGTCCGGGACAGGGCAGGGGAATGAGCAGTTCTTC.

The V gene is TRBV6-5, the J gene TRBJ2-7, with TRBD1 matching over 9 bases. V lost 2 bases and J lost 2; bases outside the gene matches: 4. Germline V gene data show CDR1 as MNHEY and CDR2 as SVGAGI. The CDR3 extends over 15 amino acids. The CDR3 nucleotides are TGTGCCAGCAGTTACCAGGACAGGGGTACCTACGAGCAGTACTTC. It yields the protein CASSYQDRGTYEQYF.